This entry lists 7 T cell receptor beta chains sequenced from one sample in a study of blood T cell repertoires in COVID-19. Assay used: immunoSEQ multiplex PCR; TCRdb lists only in-frame clones, some missing. The sample holds 45,000 to 55,000 clones, about 90% seen once. The sequenced sample was peripheral blood. These receptors were taken from a human donor in a cohort sampled during active COVID-19.

The chain combines TRBV24-1 with TRBJ2-1; 10 positions agree with TRBD2. There are 16 residues in the CDR3. The germline CDR1 and CDR2 sequences are KGHDR and SFDVKD. J gave up 7 bases and V 4 bases, and 9 bases lay outside the gene matches. The CDR3: CATSDRLAGEINEQFF. The CDR3 nucleotides read TGTGCCACCAGTGACCGTCTAGCGGGAGAAATAAATGAGCAGTTCTTC.

This sequence joins TRBV2 and TRBJ2-2, with D maybe TRBD2 (6 bases). Between the trimmed V and J ends, which lost 5 bases and 1 base, there was a span of 11 bases. Germline CDR1 reads SNHLY; CDR2 reads FYNNEI. This CDR3 is built from 15 residues. CDR3 in amino acids: CASSRLGLNTGELFF. The CDR3 bases are TGTGCCAGCAGTCGACTAGGACTGAACACCGGGGAGCTGTTTTTT.

The chain has TRBV19 and TRBJ2-7; 10 bases align to TRBD2. Per the germline V gene, CDR1 is LNHDA and CDR2 is SQIVND (reference sequence). The CDR3 runs 13 residues. The ends lost 5 bases at V and 7 bases at J; junction bases unmatched: 5. For the CDR3, the DNA is TGTGCCAGTAGTGACCTAGCGGGAGTTGAGCAGTACTTC. Amino acids: CASSDLAGVEQYF.

This sequence joins TRBV6-5 and TRBJ1-1; TRBD1 agrees at 7 bases. Per germline, CDR1 MNHEY and CDR2 SVGAGI. J gave up 4 bases and V 5 bases, and 10 bases lay outside the gene matches. The CDR3 spans 15 residues. Here the CDR3 DNA reads TGTGCCAGCAGTCTTAGATCACAGGGGACCACTGAAGCTTTCTTT. Protein: CASSLRSQGTTEAFF.

The CDR3 DNA reads TGTGCCAGCGCCGCGGCCGGGGAGCTGTTTTTT. This sequence encodes CASAAAGELFF. The rearrangement uses TRBV18 and TRBJ2-2; no reliable D call. V was cut by 8 bases and J by 6 bases, with 7 bases left in between. The CDR3 covers 11 residues. CDR1 and CDR2 (germline): KGHSH, LQKENI.

The chain couples TRBV5-6 to TRBJ2-7; 9 nucleotides align to TRBD2. Germline V gene data show CDR1 as SGHDT and CDR2 as YYEEEE. J was trimmed by 5 bases and V by 3 bases; bases with no gene match: 6. The CDR3 spans 14 residues. In DNA form, the CDR3 reads TGTGCCAGCAGCTCGTTAGCGGGAGTCGACGAGCAGTACTTC. This sequence encodes CASSSLAGVDEQYF.

The chain has TRBV6-2 or TRBV6-3 and TRBJ1-5, with D possibly matching TRBD1 (6 bases). The CDR3 spans 15 residues. Germline V CDR1 and CDR2: MNHEY, SVGEGT. Trimming took off 2 bases at V and 2 bases at J, with 10 bases between the two ends. This CDR3 reads CASSYGRGGNQPQHF. DNA of the CDR3: TGTGCCAGCAGTTACGGCAGGGGTGGCAATCAGCCCCAGCATTTT.